The TCR beta chain described here comes from a study of blood T cells in healthy people across ages. General study points: Long-lived donors had more naive CD4+ cells and higher diversity than aged donors. With age, beta diversity per million T cells declined roughly linearly, significantly by approximately 40.

The donors, aged roughly 6 to 95, were healthy Caucasians from Russia. Extracted total RNA amounted to at least 6 micrograms for each sample. Primers used in a second PCR of about 6 to 12 cycles were a sample-barcoded 5' primer and a J-beta primer mix. From the 5' RACE reads, TCRdb called clonotypes with MiXCR, one entry per CDR3 protein. The sample lists around 1,900,000 distinct CDR3 sequences, about two fifths occurring once. The V and J ends lost 4 bases and 4 bases, in that order; junction bases with no gene match: 14. CDR3 size: 19 residues. As for this clonotype: Its antigen is not known.

The rearrangement joins TRBV12-3 or TRBV12-4 to TRBJ2-6; 9 bases are a match to TRBD1. This TCR was recovered from a human donor in good health. The source material was blood. CDR3 sequence reads: CASSSSAGTGHSGANVLTF. The DNA of the CDR3 is TGTGCCAGCAGTTCCTCCGCGGGGACAGGGCACTCCGGGGCCAACGTCCTGACTTTC.